A selection of T cell receptor beta chains follows, all from one sample in a study of CD8 T cells in ankylosing spondylitis. From the 5' RACE reads, TCRdb called clonotypes with MiXCR, one entry per CDR3 protein. The data show about 200,000 distinct CDR3 sequences, with 20% to 30% seen just once and about 6.2% held by the top ten. Sequencing was done on a sample of blood, either unsorted or a sorted T cell fraction (not recorded which). These receptors came from a male donor with ankylosing spondylitis or in good health (not recorded which). Each CDR3 is given with its conserved first and last residue. The order of the fields is V gene, clone size, D gene, J gene, CDR3 protein, CDR3 DNA. A D gene is named only where the DNA matches it firmly. The listing skips clone size in some rows; elsewhere it reads once, few, many or a size class.

V gene: TRBV29-1
clone size: .
D gene: .
J gene: TRBJ2-1
CDR3 protein: CSVGVLQSYNEQFF
CDR3 DNA: TGCAGCGTTGGGGTTCTGCAATCCTACAATGAGCAGTTCTTC

V gene: TRBV7-2
clone size: .
D gene: .
J gene: TRBJ2-7
CDR3 protein: CASSSGVLFLEQYF
CDR3 DNA: TGTGCCAGCAGCTCCGGGGTACTTTTTCTGGAGCAGTACTTC

V gene: TRBV12-3/TRBV12-4
clone size: many
D gene: TRBD2
J gene: TRBJ2-7
CDR3 protein: CASSSLGTSGSMNEQYF
CDR3 DNA: TGTGCCAGCAGTTCTTTGGGGACTAGCGGGAGTATGAACGAGCAGTACTTC

V gene: TRBV20-1
clone size: .
D gene: TRBD2
J gene: TRBJ2-5
CDR3 protein: CSARLAEKGMETQYF
CDR3 DNA: TGCAGTGCTAGACTAGCGGAGAAAGGGATGGAGACCCAGTACTTC

V gene: TRBV7-3
clone size: .
D gene: TRBD2
J gene: TRBJ2-1
CDR3 protein: CASSSGLAGASSYNEQFF
CDR3 DNA: TGTGCCAGCAGCTCGGGACTAGCGGGTGCCAGCTCCTACAATGAGCAGTTCTTC

V gene: TRBV15
clone size: .
D gene: TRBD2
J gene: TRBJ2-1
CDR3 protein: CATSRDSGRRVNEQFF
CDR3 DNA: TGTGCCACCAGCCGAGATAGCGGGAGGAGGGTAAATGAGCAGTTCTTC

V gene: TRBV20-1
clone size: many
D gene: .
J gene: TRBJ2-3
CDR3 protein: CSARANPPSTDTQYF
CDR3 DNA: TGCAGTGCTAGAGCGAACCCACCTAGCACAGATACGCAGTATTTT

V gene: TRBV20-1
clone size: many
D gene: TRBD2
J gene: TRBJ2-4
CDR3 protein: CSARDQTSGRAVAKNIQYF
CDR3 DNA: TGCAGTGCTAGAGACCAGACTAGCGGGAGGGCCGTCGCCAAAAACATTCAGTACTTC

V gene: TRBV5-6
clone size: many
D gene: TRBD2
J gene: TRBJ2-7
CDR3 protein: CASSFRGLAASSYEQYF
CDR3 DNA: TGTGCCAGCAGCTTCCGCGGACTAGCGGCGAGCTCCTACGAGCAGTACTTC

V gene: TRBV18
clone size: .
D gene: .
J gene: TRBJ2-5
CDR3 protein: CASSTAQETQYF
CDR3 DNA: TGTGCCAGCTCAACGGCTCAAGAGACCCAGTACTTC

V gene: TRBV20-1
clone size: many
D gene: TRBD2
J gene: TRBJ2-2
CDR3 protein: CSASRLGPGLAGFANTGELFF
CDR3 DNA: TGCAGTGCTAGTCGCCTCGGACCGGGACTAGCGGGATTCGCGAACACCGGGGAGCTGTTTTTT

V gene: TRBV4-3
clone size: .
D gene: .
J gene: TRBJ2-5
CDR3 protein: CASSQTGRETQYF
CDR3 DNA: TGCGCCAGCAGCCAAACAGGAAGGGAGACCCAGTACTTC

V gene: TRBV7-6
clone size: .
D gene: TRBD2
J gene: TRBJ2-1
CDR3 protein: CASSLLAGNSNEQFF
CDR3 DNA: TGTGCCAGCAGCCTACTAGCGGGAAACTCCAATGAGCAGTTCTTC

V gene: TRBV4-1
clone size: once
D gene: TRBD1
J gene: TRBJ1-1
CDR3 protein: CASSQISTGHTEAFF
CDR3 DNA: TGCGCCAGCAGCCAGATTTCGACAGGGCACACTGAAGCTTTCTTT

V gene: TRBV28
clone size: many
D gene: .
J gene: TRBJ1-2
CDR3 protein: CASSPRARGYTF
CDR3 DNA: TGTGCCAGCAGTCCAAGGGCCCGAGGCTACACCTTC

V gene: TRBV20-1
clone size: few
D gene: TRBD2
J gene: TRBJ2-1
CDR3 protein: CSAVQAGGPFNEQFF
CDR3 DNA: TGCAGTGCTGTCCAAGCGGGAGGACCTTTCAATGAGCAGTTCTTC

V gene: TRBV29-1
clone size: many
D gene: .
J gene: TRBJ1-1
CDR3 protein: CSVDWVGTEAFF
CDR3 DNA: TGCAGCGTTGATTGGGTTGGCACTGAAGCTTTCTTT

V gene: TRBV7-2
clone size: few
D gene: .
J gene: TRBJ2-7
CDR3 protein: CASSPRGTYEQYF
CDR3 DNA: TGTGCCAGCAGCCCCAGGGGAACCTACGAGCAGTACTTC

V gene: TRBV4-1
clone size: many
D gene: .
J gene: TRBJ2-1
CDR3 protein: CASSQDLQGADEQFF
CDR3 DNA: TGCGCCAGCAGCCAAGACCTACAGGGTGCGGATGAGCAGTTCTTC

V gene: TRBV6-1
clone size: few
D gene: .
J gene: TRBJ2-7
CDR3 protein: CASGRESAYEQYF
CDR3 DNA: TGTGCCAGCGGGCGGGAATCCGCCTACGAGCAGTACTTC

V gene: TRBV6-5
clone size: once
D gene: .
J gene: TRBJ1-2
CDR3 protein: CASTGASYGYTF
CDR3 DNA: TGTGCCAGCACGGGGGCTAGCTATGGCTACACCTTC

V gene: TRBV20-1
clone size: .
D gene: TRBD2
J gene: TRBJ2-2
CDR3 protein: CSATSAGTSGNTGELFF
CDR3 DNA: TGCAGTGCTACCAGCGCCGGGACTAGCGGGAACACCGGGGAGCTGTTTTTT

V gene: TRBV6-1
clone size: .
D gene: .
J gene: TRBJ1-5
CDR3 protein: CASSPLGAQPQHF
CDR3 DNA: TGTGCCAGCAGTCCCCTCGGGGCTCAGCCCCAGCATTTT

V gene: TRBV6-5
clone size: .
D gene: TRBD2
J gene: TRBJ2-5
CDR3 protein: CASSLYGLVGETQYF
CDR3 DNA: TGTGCCAGCAGTTTATACGGACTAGTTGGGGAGACCCAGTACTTC

V gene: TRBV29-1
clone size: .
D gene: .
J gene: TRBJ1-2
CDR3 protein: CSVEEHYGYTF
CDR3 DNA: TGCAGCGTTGAGGAACACTATGGCTACACCTTC

V gene: TRBV4-2
clone size: .
D gene: TRBD2
J gene: TRBJ2-3
CDR3 protein: CASSPRASGGDTQYF
CDR3 DNA: TGTGCCAGCAGCCCAAGGGCTAGCGGGGGGGATACGCAGTATTTT

V gene: TRBV7-8
clone size: .
D gene: TRBD2
J gene: TRBJ2-1
CDR3 protein: CASSLAAGGPHNEQFF
CDR3 DNA: TGTGCCAGCAGCTTAGCCGCGGGAGGGCCTCACAATGAGCAGTTCTTC

V gene: TRBV20-1
clone size: .
D gene: TRBD2
J gene: TRBJ2-2
CDR3 protein: CSAGRTSGSGELFF
CDR3 DNA: TGCAGTGCTGGCAGGACTAGCGGGAGCGGGGAGCTGTTTTTT

V gene: TRBV20-1
clone size: once
D gene: .
J gene: TRBJ1-5
CDR3 protein: CSARGLRNQPQHF
CDR3 DNA: TGCAGTGCTAGAGGGCTAAGGAATCAGCCCCAGCATTTT

V gene: TRBV20-1
clone size: few
D gene: .
J gene: TRBJ2-7
CDR3 protein: CSISSGREQYF
CDR3 DNA: .

V gene: TRBV4-2
clone size: .
D gene: TRBD2
J gene: TRBJ2-7
CDR3 protein: CASSKRTSGEQYF
CDR3 DNA: TGTGCCAGCAGCAAACGGACTAGCGGGGAGCAGTACTTC

V gene: TRBV20-1
clone size: many
D gene: .
J gene: TRBJ1-4
CDR3 protein: CSARGGSATNEKLFF
CDR3 DNA: TGCAGTGCTAGAGGGGGATCGGCAACTAATGAAAAACTGTTTTTT

V gene: TRBV20-1
clone size: many
D gene: TRBD1
J gene: TRBJ2-3
CDR3 protein: CSASGTGFTQYF
CDR3 DNA: TGCAGTGCTAGTGGGACAGGGTTTACGCAGTATTTT

V gene: TRBV29-1
clone size: few
D gene: .
J gene: TRBJ2-3
CDR3 protein: CSVEGGSTDTQYF
CDR3 DNA: TGCAGCGTTGAAGGTGGTAGCACAGATACGCAGTATTTT

V gene: TRBV6-1
clone size: few
D gene: .
J gene: TRBJ1-2
CDR3 protein: CASSQNLGRGVYGYTF
CDR3 DNA: TGTGCCAGCAGTCAGAATCTTGGCAGGGGAGTTTATGGCTACACCTTC

V gene: TRBV7-2
clone size: .
D gene: TRBD2
J gene: TRBJ2-7
CDR3 protein: CASSLLAGAPYEQYF
CDR3 DNA: TGTGCCAGCAGCTTGCTAGCGGGTGCCCCCTACGAGCAGTACTTC

V gene: TRBV4-3
clone size: many
D gene: TRBD1
J gene: TRBJ2-3
CDR3 protein: CASSQGGQGRTDTQYF
CDR3 DNA: TGCGCCAGCAGCCAAGGGGGACAGGGGAGGACAGATACGCAGTATTTT